The 14 T cell receptor beta chains below were found in one sample sequenced in a study of T cell changes during pregnancy in multiple sclerosis (dated by TCRdb to between 2017 and 2020). The method was the immunoSEQ multiplex PCR assay. Not all clones reach the TCRdb copy of this immuneACCESS table, which keeps in-frame sequences only. Checked studies attribute under half of the gap to unresolved V genes and leave the rest unexplained. The sample has roughly 38,000 clones on record, 88% of them singletons. The leading ten clones occupy approximately 6.7% of the sample. The source material was CD8+ T cells from peripheral blood mononuclear cells, sampled in the third trimester of pregnancy. The receptors shown here come from a female donor with multiple sclerosis, enrolled in a pregnancy study.

This clone showed up just once. The chain joins TRBV5-6 to TRBJ1-1, with 7 bases matching TRBD1. This CDR3 is 14 amino acids long. The junction had 4 bases not matched to a gene; V was cut back by 5 bases and J by 0 bases. Germline assignment: CDR1 SGHDT and CDR2 YYEEEE. The CDR3 region has the DNA TGTGCCAGCAGTATGACAGGGATGAACACTGAAGCTTTCTTT. It encodes CASSMTGMNTEAFF.

In its sample, this clone was seen many times. The V gene is TRBV6-1, the J gene TRBJ2-1; 9 bases map to TRBD2. CDR1 and CDR2 (germline): MNHNS, SASEGT. The J segment lost 4 bases and the V segment lost 3 bases, leaving 4 bases of the junction unmatched. The CDR3 spans 15 residues. The CDR3 is CASSDGGGEYNEQFF. The CDR3 DNA sequence: TGTGCCAGCAGTGATGGCGGGGGGGAGTACAATGAGCAGTTCTTC.

The chain joins TRBV15 to TRBJ2-2, with D maybe TRBD1 (6 bases). Germline V gene sequence: CDR1 LNHNV, CDR2 YYDKDF (reference sequence). The CDR3 has 15 residues. Between the trimmed V and J ends, which lost 0 bases and 5 bases, there was a span of 10 bases. The CDR3 loop reads CATSREGARTGELFF. In DNA form, the CDR3 reads TGTGCCACCAGCAGAGAGGGGGCGCGGACCGGGGAGCTGTTTTTT.

This clone was observed once. The gene calls are TRBV2 and TRBJ1-1; D is ambiguous. Germline CDR1 SNHLY, CDR2 FYNNEI. Trimming removed 6 bases from V and 11 bases from J, with 13 bases in between. The CDR3 is 11 amino acids. The CDR3, as DNA: TGTGCCAGCAGGGCCGGACCGGGGGCTTTCTTT. This encodes CASRAGPGAFF.

In its sample, this clone was seen once. The genes are TRBV6-4 and TRBJ1-2; tentative D call: TRBD1 (6 bases). CDR1 MRHNA and CDR2 SNTAGT come from the germline V gene. V was trimmed by 0 bases and J by 4 bases, leaving 9 bases between them. The CDR3 loop spans 14 amino acids. The CDR3 loop is CASSDSAGAYGYTF. CDR3 nucleotides: TGTGCCAGCAGTGACTCGGCAGGGGCCTATGGCTACACCTTC.

The genes are TRBV7-9 and TRBJ1-2; TRBD1 might be the D (6 bases). Trimming pared 5 bases from V and 3 bases from J, leaving 10 bases between. Per germline, CDR1 SEHNR and CDR2 FQNEAQ (reference sequence). The CDR3 has 13 residues. The CDR3 DNA reads as TGTGCCAGCAGCCAACGGACAGACTATGGCTACACCTTC. Translation: CASSQRTDYGYTF.

The chain couples TRBV5-1 to TRBJ1-1; no clear D. The length of the CDR3 is 16 residues. The V end lost 4 bases, the J end lost 1 base, and 17 bases lay between the germline ends. Per the germline V gene, CDR1 is SGHRS and CDR2 is YFSETQ. CDR3 in amino acids: CASSLRPGEQNTEAFF. DNA for the CDR3: TGCGCCAGCAGCCTCAGGCCCGGGGAACAGAACACTGAAGCTTTCTTT. Full variable domain (missing parts from reference TRBV5-1 and TRBJ1-1): KAGVTQTPRYLIKTRGQQVTLSCSPISGHRSVSWYQQTPGQGLQFLFEYFSETQRNKGNFPGRFSGRQFSNSRSEMNVSTLELGDSALYLCASSLRPGEQNTEAFFGQGTRLTVV.

The rearrangement links TRBV4-3 to TRBJ1-2, with 10 bases aligning to TRBD1. The length of the CDR3 is 16 residues. Germline values: CDR1 LGHNA, CDR2 YSLEER. The trim removed 0 bases at V and 6 bases at J, leaving 7 bases unmatched. CDR3 nucleotides: TGCGCCAGCAGCCAAGAACGGGACAGGGGTTGGAATGGCTACACCTTC. Amino acids: CASSQERDRGWNGYTF.

This chain links TRBV27 with TRBJ2-5; TRBD1 matches 9 bases. Germline lookup yields CDR1 MNHEY and CDR2 SMNVEV (reference sequence). The CDR3 extends over 16 amino acids. J lost 1 base, V lost 5 bases, and 8 bases had no gene match. The CDR3 DNA follows: TGTGCCAGCAGTCCGTACATACAGGGGGCCCAAGAGACCCAGTACTTC. Its protein is CASSPYIQGAQETQYF.

The chain combines TRBV5-8 with TRBJ2-3, with a tentative D call TRBD1 (7 bases). This CDR3 region has 19 residues. Per germline, CDR1 SGHTS and CDR2 YDEGEE. V was trimmed by 6 bases and J by 0 bases, leaving 26 bases between them. CDR3 protein: CASTYLRWQGGISTDTQYF. The CDR3 DNA sequence: TGTGCCAGCACCTATCTTAGGTGGCAGGGGGGAATTAGCACAGATACGCAGTATTTT.

The chain is built from TRBV5-8 and TRBJ1-6, with D possibly TRBD1 on 6 matching bases. The CDR3 sequence is 19 residues long. Deletions cut 1 base from V and 4 bases from J, with 21 bases between. Looked up from germline, CDR1 is SGHTS and CDR2 is YDEGEE. The CDR3 DNA sequence: TGTGCCAGCAGCTTGTTGTCGGGACACGAACTCGGGTATAATTCACCCCTCCACTTT. Translating gives CASSLLSGHELGYNSPLHF. Using reference TRBV5-8 and TRBJ1-6 for the parts outside the CDR3, the full variable domain is EAGVTQSPTHLIKTRGQQATLRCSPISGHTSVYWYQQALGLGLQFLLWYDEGEERNRGNFPPRFSGRQFPNYSSELNVNALELEDSALYLCASSLLSGHELGYNSPLHFGNGTRLTVT.

DNA of the CDR3: TGTGCCAGCAGCCCGACCGTCGGAGTCTATGGCTACACCTTC. It specifies CASSPTVGVYGYTF. V is TRBV7-6 and J is TRBJ1-2, with no clear D. The V end was cut by 5 bases, the J end by 4 bases, with 14 bases between. The germline V gene encodes CDR1 SGHVS and CDR2 FNYEAQ. CDR3 length equals 14 residues.

V gene TRBV4-2 combines with J gene TRBJ2-7, with TRBD2 matching over 10 bases. Germline CDR1 LGHNA, CDR2 YNFKEQ. CDR3 length: 16 amino acids. The V segment lost 2 bases and the J segment 0 bases; nucleotides outside the gene matches: 4. CDR3 nucleotide sequence: TGTGCCAGCAGCCAATTAGCGGGGGGAAGCTCCTACGAGCAGTACTTC. Its translation is CASSQLAGGSSYEQYF.

The chain recombines TRBV5-1 with TRBJ2-7; the D is unclear. Germline CDR1 SGHRS, CDR2 YFSETQ. V was shortened by 1 base and J by 5 bases, with 10 bases between the two germline ends. The CDR3 is 13 amino acids. The CDR3 is CASSLSWAHEQYF. The DNA for the CDR3 is TGCGCCAGCAGCTTGTCTTGGGCTCACGAGCAGTACTTC.